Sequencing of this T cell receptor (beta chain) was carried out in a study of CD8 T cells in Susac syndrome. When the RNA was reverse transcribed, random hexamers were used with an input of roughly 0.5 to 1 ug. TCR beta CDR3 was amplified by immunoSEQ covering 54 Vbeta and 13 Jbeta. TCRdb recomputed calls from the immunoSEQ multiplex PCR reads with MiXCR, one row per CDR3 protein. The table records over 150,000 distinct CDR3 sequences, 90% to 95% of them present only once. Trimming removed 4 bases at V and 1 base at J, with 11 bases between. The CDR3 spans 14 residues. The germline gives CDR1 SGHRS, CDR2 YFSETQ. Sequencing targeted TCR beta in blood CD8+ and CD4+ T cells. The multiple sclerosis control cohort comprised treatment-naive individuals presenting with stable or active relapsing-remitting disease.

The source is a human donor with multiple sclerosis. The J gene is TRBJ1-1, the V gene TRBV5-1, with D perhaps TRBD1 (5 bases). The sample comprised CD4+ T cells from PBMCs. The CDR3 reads CASSAATGNTEAFF. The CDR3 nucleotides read TGCGCCAGCAGCGCCGCCACAGGGAACACTGAAGCTTTCTTT.